This TCR beta chain derives from a study of blood T cell repertoires in COVID-19 (dated by TCRdb to the early 2020s). Notes on the research overall: Samples covering the acute and convalescent phases of COVID-19 were provided by collaborators in the United States, Italy and Spain. The prospective study material was composed of cDNA or gDNA derived from T cells, B-cell-depleted T cells, or PBMCs. The dataset comprised deeply sampled blood TCRbeta repertoires from subjects exposed to, actively infected with, or recovered from COVID-19. A freely available public database, intended as a resource for researchers studying the immune response to SARS-CoV-2, is where the repertoires were released. Samples were obtained from the ongoing ImmuneRACE study (first 160 participants) and from over 1,000 subjects provided by 6 global collaborators. Nearly every sample came with metadata listing a de-identified subject ID, COVID-19 status, age in years and sex. HLA class I and class II types, where available, came from metadata supplied by the sample provider rather than from assay-based typing.

Broad study findings and their caveats: The quantity of clinical and demographic metadata differed by source and by participant and was supplied without curation.

Collaborating institutions collected whole blood in K2EDTA tubes following their own protocols. For TCRbeta analysis, collaborators shipped samples as frozen whole blood, isolated PBMCs, or DNA extracted from either of those sample types. From the germline V gene (reference sequence), CDR1 is GTSNPN and CDR2 is SVGIG. V is shortened by 2 bases, J by 1 base, and the region joining them spans 7 bases. The CDR3 measures 13 amino acids from cysteine to phenylalanine. The DNA shown is the 39-base CDR3, in frame from base 1. The immunoSEQ Assay, a bias-controlled multiplex PCR, was used to amplify TCRbeta CDR3 regions from genomic DNA. As for the authors' bioinformatics: The number of nucleated cells in each sample was estimated from the amplification of reference gene primers within the assay. To quantify the absolute abundance of each unique TCRbeta CDR3 rearrangement, sequence reads were collapsed and filtered. For each sample, productive Simpson clonality was calculated by taking the square root of Simpson's diversity index across productive rearrangements. TCRdb mirrors the immuneACCESS table, restricted to in-frame sequences. Some clones are absent from its copies; in checked studies, under half trace to an unresolved V gene, and the reason for the others is unknown. That table gives V, J and clone size, and the DNA gave D and trimming. Counted in this sample were about 250,000 clones; 60% to 75% of them appeared once. 3.3% of the sample is in the top ten clones.

This clone has more than one count but fewer than ten. The clone's antigen remains unknown. The sample holds no much larger clone one base away, and base qualities are not on file. In this chain, TRBV30 is recombined with TRBJ2-3; a tentative D call is TRBD1 (6 bases match). Sequencing was done on a sample of peripheral blood. The sequence was collected from a woman of 80 years or more with acute or convalescent COVID-19. The nucleotides read TGTGCCTGGAGTCCAGGGGGCACAGATACGCAGTATTTT. This is translated as CAWSPGGTDTQYF.